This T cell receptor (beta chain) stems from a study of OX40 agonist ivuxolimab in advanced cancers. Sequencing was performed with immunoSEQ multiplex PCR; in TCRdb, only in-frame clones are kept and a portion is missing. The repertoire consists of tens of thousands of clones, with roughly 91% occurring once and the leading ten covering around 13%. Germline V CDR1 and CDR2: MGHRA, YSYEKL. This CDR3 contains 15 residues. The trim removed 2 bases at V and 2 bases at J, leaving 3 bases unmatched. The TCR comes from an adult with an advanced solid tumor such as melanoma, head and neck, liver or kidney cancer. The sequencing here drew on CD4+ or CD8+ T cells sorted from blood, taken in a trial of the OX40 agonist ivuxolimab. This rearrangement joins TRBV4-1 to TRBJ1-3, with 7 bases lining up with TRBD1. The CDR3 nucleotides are TGCGCCAGCAGCCAAACTGACAGGGCTGGAAACACCATATATTTT. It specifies CASSQTDRAGNTIYF.